Presented here are 18 T cell receptor beta chains from one specimen sequenced in a study of blood T cell repertoires in COVID-19. TCRdb's copy holds only in-frame clones and misses some; the assay was immunoSEQ multiplex PCR. The sample has roughly 80,000 clones, approximately 78% seen once. Sequencing used peripheral blood. These receptors were collected from a human donor in a cohort sampled during active COVID-19.

The chain employs TRBV5-6 and TRBJ2-2, with 8 bases matching TRBD1. Germline loops: CDR1 SGHDT, CDR2 YYEEEE. Trimming at V came to 3 bases and at J to 5 bases, leaving 6 bases not matched to a gene. The CDR3 is made up of 15 amino acids. The CDR3: CASSSDRGLTGELFF. CDR3 sequence (DNA): TGTGCCAGCAGCTCAGACAGGGGATTGACCGGGGAGCTGTTTTTT.

V gene TRBV12-3 or TRBV12-4 combines with J gene TRBJ2-7; the D gene is possibly TRBD1 (6 bases). V gave up 6 bases and J gave up 10 bases, with 19 bases separating them. The CDR3 sequence is 13 residues long. CDR3 coding DNA: TGTGCCAGCAGGACTCCCGGTTCAGGGGCTCAGTACTTC. It yields the protein CASRTPGSGAQYF.

The chain uses TRBV9 and TRBJ2-3; D is ambiguous. CDR3 length: 15 amino acids. The V end lost 1 base, the J end lost 5 bases, and 14 bases lay between the germline ends. In germline, CDR1 is SGDLS, CDR2 YYNGEE. The CDR3 sequence: CASSVYDRGGDTQYF. DNA of the CDR3: TGTGCCAGCAGCGTATATGATCGTGGCGGAGATACGCAGTATTTT.

This clone showed up just a few times. The rearrangement uses TRBV5-4 and TRBJ1-2; 7 nucleotides agree with TRBD1. The CDR3 contains 15 residues. CDR1 is SGHNT and CDR2 is YYREEE in the germline V gene (reference sequence). Unmatched junction bases numbered 11, after V lost 5 bases and J lost 4 bases. Here the CDR3 reads CASSPDGGQAYGYTF. As DNA, the CDR3 is TGTGCCAGCAGTCCCGACGGAGGACAGGCCTATGGCTACACCTTC.

The chain joins TRBV9 to TRBJ1-4; D possibly corresponds to TRBD1 (5 bases). There are 15 residues in the CDR3. Germline CDR1 reads SGDLS; CDR2 reads YYNGEE. Trimming left V 0 bases short and J 2 bases short, with 8 bases between. CDR3 DNA sequence: TGTGCCAGCAGCGTAGGCTGGGGCACTAATGAAAAACTGTTTTTT. It specifies CASSVGWGTNEKLFF.

The chain couples TRBV19 to TRBJ1-1; D may be TRBD1 (6 bases). The CDR3 covers 14 residues. V lost 2 bases to trimming and J lost 5 bases, with 12 bases between them. The germline V gene encodes CDR1 LNHDA and CDR2 SQIVND (reference sequence). This chain's CDR3 is CASSIRGGRTEAFF. CDR3 nucleotides: TGTGCCAGTAGTATAAGGGGGGGTCGGACTGAAGCTTTCTTT.

The V call is TRBV4-1, the J call TRBJ2-3; TRBD2 matches at 7 bases. There are 16 residues in the CDR3. Per the germline V gene, CDR1 is MGHRA and CDR2 is YSYEKL. Trimming at V came to 0 bases and at J to 4 bases, leaving 7 bases not matched to a gene. The CDR3 loop is CASSQDGGGGPDTQYF. In DNA, the CDR3 is TGCGCCAGCAGCCAAGATGGTGGGGGGGGTCCAGATACGCAGTATTTT.

V and J are TRBV7-9 and TRBJ2-1; the match to TRBD2 covers 8 bases. V trimming: 1 base; J trimming: 7 bases; junction bases outside the gene matches: 12. Germline V gene data show CDR1 as SEHNR and CDR2 as FQNEAQ (reference sequence). The CDR3 consists of 17 residues. CDR3 sequence: CASSLVRGGRWLNEQFF. CDR3 bases: TGTGCCAGCAGCTTAGTGCGCGGGGGGCGTTGGTTAAATGAGCAGTTCTTC.

The gene calls are TRBV5-5 and TRBJ2-7, with D possibly being TRBD2 (5 bases). Trimming shortened V by 0 bases and J by 4 bases, and 11 bases separated the two germline ends. The CDR3 runs to 14 residues. The germline V gene has CDR1 SGHKS and CDR2 YYEKEE (reference sequence). CDR3 in DNA: TGTGCCAGCAGCTTGGGACAAGGAGGTTACGAGCAGTACTTC. Translating it yields CASSLGQGGYEQYF.

This chain connects TRBV10-3 to TRBJ1-2; weak D call: TRBD1 (5 bases). Germline values: CDR1 ENHRY, CDR2 SYGVKD. V was cut by 4 bases and J by 4 bases, with 10 bases left in between. CDR3 length: 13 residues. CDR3 in DNA: TGTGCCATCAGTGGCGGGGCGTCCTATGGCTACACCTTC. Protein product: CAISGGASYGYTF.

This chain links TRBV4-2 with TRBJ1-4; D is possibly TRBD1 (5 bases). The V and J ends lost 1 base and 2 bases respectively, with 14 bases between them. The CDR3 length is 17 residues. The germline V gene encodes CDR1 LGHNA and CDR2 YNFKEQ. The CDR3 reads CASSQALIQDTNEKLFF. CDR3 nucleotides: TGTGCCAGCAGCCAAGCACTTATACAGGACACTAATGAAAAACTGTTTTTT.

The chain is built from TRBV5-1 and TRBJ2-7; 9 positions agree with TRBD1. Unmatched junction bases numbered 7, after V lost 3 bases and J lost 3 bases. The CDR3 covers 15 residues. The germline gives CDR1 SGHRS, CDR2 YFSETQ. In nucleotides, the CDR3 is TGCGCCAGCAGCTCCCGGGACAGGGAAGACTACGAGCAGTACTTC. It yields the protein CASSSRDREDYEQYF.

This clone occurred once. The rearrangement joins TRBV5-1 to TRBJ1-1; TRBD1 matches at 8 bases. This CDR3 has 15 amino acids. Germline CDR1 SGHRS, CDR2 YFSETQ. The junction had 10 bases not matched to a gene; V was cut back by 4 bases and J by 5 bases. This chain's CDR3 is CASSSTQGARTEAFF. DNA of the CDR3: TGCGCCAGCAGCAGTACCCAGGGGGCGCGAACTGAAGCTTTCTTT.

The V and J genes are TRBV12-3 or TRBV12-4 and TRBJ1-2; weak D call: TRBD1 (6 bases). V dropped 6 bases and J dropped 8 bases, with 10 bases sitting between them. The CDR3 extends over 11 amino acids. CDR3 sequence (DNA): TGTGCCAGCAGCTACAGGGAAGGCTACACCTTC. Residues: CASSYREGYTF.

The rearrangement links TRBV2 to TRBJ2-5, with D possibly TRBD2 on 6 matching bases. CDR1 is SNHLY and CDR2 is FYNNEI in the germline V gene. The V gene lost 4 bases and the J gene lost 3 bases, with 12 bases spanning the gap. The CDR3 spans 14 residues. The CDR3 nucleotides read TGTGCCAGCAGTGGAACCCGGGGGAAAGAGACCCAGTACTTC. Its protein product is CASSGTRGKETQYF. The full variable domain, with the rest looked up from reference TRBV2 and TRBJ2-5, is EPEVTQTPSHQVTQMGQEVILRCVPISNHLYFYWYRQILGQKVEFLVSFYNNEISEKSEIFDDQFSVERPDGSNFTLKIRSTKLEDSAMYFCASSGTRGKETQYFGPGTRLLVL.

The chain uses TRBV15 and TRBJ1-5; a possible D gene is TRBD1 (5 bases). Germline lookup yields CDR1 LNHNV and CDR2 YYDKDF (reference sequence). The CDR3 totals 16 residues. V lost 0 bases and J 7 bases, leaving 16 bases between the germline ends. The DNA of the CDR3 is TGTGCCACCAGCAGAGAGATAGGCGGGGCCCCGCAGCCCCAGCATTTT. It translates to CATSREIGGAPQPQHF.

This rearrangement joins TRBV18 to TRBJ2-7; 8 bases are shared with TRBD2. The trim removed 6 bases at V and 0 bases at J, leaving 7 bases unmatched. The germline V gene has CDR1 KGHSH and CDR2 LQKENI. The CDR3 is 15 amino acids. The chain's CDR3 is CASSQPGGSSYEQYF. CDR3 in DNA: TGTGCCAGCTCTCAACCGGGAGGGTCCTCCTACGAGCAGTACTTC.

V gene TRBV28 combines with J gene TRBJ2-7, with a possible D match to TRBD2 (7 bases). V was shortened by 7 bases and J by 2 bases, with 15 bases between the two germline ends. The length of the CDR3 is 14 residues. From germline, CDR1 is MDHEN and CDR2 SYDVKM. The CDR3 bases are TGTGCCAGCAAGGGGGGGGGTAGCACCTACGAGCAGTACTTC. Residues: CASKGGGSTYEQYF. The complete variable domain, with remaining parts taken from reference TRBV28 and TRBJ2-7, reads DVKVTQSSRYLVKRTGEKVFLECVQDMDHENMFWYRQDPGLGLRLIYFSYDVKMKEKGDIPEGYSVSREKKERFSLILESASTNQTSMYLCASKGGGSTYEQYFGPGTRLTVT.